These 9 T cell receptor beta chains came from one sample sequenced in a study of blood T cells in healthy people across ages. Combining a sample-barcoded 5' primer with a J-beta primer mix, a second PCR ran for about 6 to 11 cycles. In TCRdb, the 5' RACE reads were re-called with MiXCR into one record per CDR3 protein. The repertoire holds roughly 1,800,000 distinct CDR3 sequences, with about 50% as singletons. The sequenced sample consisted of blood. These receptors were collected from a woman in her 40s in good health.

A few counts support this clonotype. This rearrangement joins TRBV4-3 to TRBJ2-3, with 9 bases identical to TRBD2. There are 17 residues in the CDR3. Germline V gene sequence: CDR1 LGHNA, CDR2 YSLEER. The V and J ends lost 1 base and 3 bases, in that order; junction bases with no gene match: 8. The CDR3 region is CASSQGWAGGRTDTQYF. Written as DNA, the CDR3 is TGCGCCAGCAGCCAAGGTTGGGCGGGGGGGAGGACAGATACGCAGTATTTT.

The chain combines TRBV6-5 with TRBJ2-1, with 8 bases fitting TRBD1. The V and J ends lost 1 base and 10 bases, in that order; junction bases with no gene match: 9. CDR1 is MNHEY and CDR2 is SVGAGI in the germline V gene. The CDR3 runs 15 residues. The CDR3 nucleotides are TGTGCCAGCAGTTACTTTTGGACAGGGATGGAAGAGCAGTTCTTC. Protein: CASSYFWTGMEEQFF.

With respect to this clonotype: This may arise from a read error, as a much more abundant clone is one base away. The chain is built from TRBV6-5 and TRBJ2-3; D may be TRBD2 (6 bases). Germline lookup yields CDR1 MNHEY and CDR2 SVGAGI. CDR3 length: 17 amino acids. The chain's CDR3 is CASSYSGRLGGTDAQYF. The CDR3 DNA reads TGTGCCAGCAGTTACAGCGGGCGACTAGGAGGCACAGATGCGCAGTATTTT.

V and J are TRBV25-1 and TRBJ2-7; no reliable D call. V lost 3 bases and J 2 bases, leaving 14 bases between the germline ends. The germline V gene encodes CDR1 MGHDK and CDR2 SYGVNS. CDR3 size: 15 residues. CDR3 loop: CASSDEFGRTYEQYF. Here the CDR3 DNA reads TGTGCCAGCAGTGACGAGTTCGGCAGAACCTACGAGCAGTACTTC.

Only a few counts were recorded for this clonotype. The chain uses TRBV7-2 and TRBJ1-2; D uncertain. The germline V gene encodes CDR1 SGHTA and CDR2 FQGNSA. The CDR3 runs to 14 residues. The ends were cut back, 2 bases at V and 0 bases at J, with 7 bases in the middle. This chain's CDR3 is CASSLFSTNYGYTF. CDR3 bases: TGTGCCAGCAGCTTATTTTCCACTAACTATGGCTACACCTTC. The complete variable domain, with remaining parts taken from reference TRBV7-2 and TRBJ1-2, reads GAGVSQSPSNKVTEKGKDVELRCDPISGHTALYWYRQSLGQGLEFLIYFQGNSAPDKSGLPSDRFSAERTGGSVSTLTIQRTQQEDSAVYLCASSLFSTNYGYTFGSGTRLTVV.

This clonotype was detected once. J is TRBJ1-6 and V is TRBV15; D might be TRBD1 (6 bases). Germline V gives CDR1 LNHNV, CDR2 YYDKDF (reference sequence). Trimming cost V 0 bases and J 7 bases, with 10 bases left between them. The length of the CDR3 is 15 residues. The CDR3 loop reads CATSREVRGNSPLHF. The CDR3 coding sequence is TGTGCCACCAGCAGAGAGGTCAGGGGCAATTCACCCCTCCACTTT.

In its sample, this clonotype was seen a few times. The V and J genes are TRBV24-1 and TRBJ2-5; either TRBD1 or TRBD2 may fit D (5 bases each). Germline CDR1 and CDR2: KGHDR and SFDVKD. V was clipped by 9 bases and J by 1 base, with 11 bases between them. This CDR3 is built from 13 residues. DNA for the CDR3: TGTGCCACCCGAGGGGACCCCCAAGAGACCCAGTACTTC. It yields the protein CATRGDPQETQYF.

This clonotype was detected only a few times. This chain links TRBV7-9 with TRBJ2-5; 8 bases are shared with TRBD2. The CDR3 consists of 14 residues. V was pared by 5 bases and J by 3 bases, with 5 bases of the junction left unmatched. Looked up from germline, CDR1 is SEHNR and CDR2 is FQNEAQ (reference sequence). The CDR3 coding sequence is TGTGCCAGCAGCCCGGGTAGCGGGGAAGAGACCCAGTACTTC. Translating it yields CASSPGSGEETQYF.

Details on this clonotype: The junction departs from the called germline gene at one end, perhaps through a read error. The rearrangement uses TRBV9 and TRBJ1-2; perhaps TRBD1 as D (5 bases). CDR3 length: 16 residues. Germline CDR1 reads SGDLS; CDR2 reads YYNGEE. CDR3 DNA: TGTGCCAGCAGCGTAGTGGAGTGGGGGGTTAACTATGGCTGCACCTTC. It encodes CASSVVEWGVNYGCTF. The variable domain in full, completed from reference TRBV9 and TRBJ1-2, reads DSGVTQTPKHLITATGQRVTLRCSPRSGDLSVYWYQQSLDQGLQFLIQYYNGEERAKGNILERFSAQQFPDLHSELNLSSLELGDSALYFCASSVVEWGVNYGCTFGSGTRLTVV.